The T cell receptor beta chain described here comes from a study of T-cell memory formation after mild COVID-19. Findings and caveats of the study: Contracting clones, day 15 to 85, had balanced CD4/CD8, and later expanders favored CD4+.

Per the germline V gene, CDR1 is SGHRS and CDR2 is YFSETQ. The V segment lost 4 bases and the J segment 9 bases; nucleotides outside the gene matches: 18. The CDR3 totals 18 residues. TCRdb re-analysed the 5' RACE reads in MiXCR, keeping a single row per CDR3 protein. The sample comprises some 150,000 distinct CDR3 sequences, 13% to 15% of which are singletons, and roughly 28% rests with the top ten. This clonotype was counted at least ten times. The antigen is undetermined. The clonotype was recovered from an adult woman who had mild COVID-19 (a few samples of this study predate the infection). Cell type and time point are not known. The chain couples TRBV5-1 to TRBJ2-3; TRBD2 matches at 12 bases. Specimen: PBMCs or a T cell subset sorted from them (not recorded which). The CDR3 DNA is TGCGCCAGCAGCCTCCTTGTAGAGGGAGGACTAGCGGGGCAAACGCAGTATTTT. It codes for CASSLLVEGGLAGQTQYF.